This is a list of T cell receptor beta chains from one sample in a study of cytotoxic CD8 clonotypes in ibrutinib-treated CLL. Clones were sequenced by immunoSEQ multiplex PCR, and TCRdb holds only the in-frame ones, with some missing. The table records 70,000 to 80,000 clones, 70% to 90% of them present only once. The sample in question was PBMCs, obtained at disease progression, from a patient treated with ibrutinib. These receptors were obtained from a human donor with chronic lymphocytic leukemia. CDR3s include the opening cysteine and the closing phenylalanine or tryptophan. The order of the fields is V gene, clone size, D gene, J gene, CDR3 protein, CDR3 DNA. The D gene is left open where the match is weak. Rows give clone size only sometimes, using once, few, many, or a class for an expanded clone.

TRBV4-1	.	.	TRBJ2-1	CASSRASPVGDEQFF	TGCGCCAGCAGCCGAGCTTCCCCGGTGGGCGATGAGCAGTTCTTC
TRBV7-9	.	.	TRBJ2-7	CASSLVASGAHEQYF	TGTGCCAGCAGCTTAGTCGCTAGTGGGGCCCACGAGCAGTACTTC
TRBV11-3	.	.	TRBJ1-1	CASSRTGFTEAFF	TGTGCCAGCAGCCGAACAGGGTTTACTGAAGCTTTCTTT
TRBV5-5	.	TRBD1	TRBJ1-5	CASSFRTGLGHQPQHF	TGTGCCAGCAGCTTTCGGACAGGACTTGGCCATCAGCCCCAGCATTTT
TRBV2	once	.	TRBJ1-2	CASGYISIDYGYTF	TGTGCCAGCGGTTACATATCTATAGACTATGGCTACACCTTC
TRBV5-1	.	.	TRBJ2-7	CASSSLGTYEQYF	TGCGCCAGCAGCTCCCTCGGAACCTACGAGCAGTACTTC
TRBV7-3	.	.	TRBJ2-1	CASSLIGSSYNEQFF	TGTGCCAGCAGCTTAATCGGGAGCTCCTACAATGAGCAGTTCTTC
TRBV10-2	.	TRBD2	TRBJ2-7	CASSLPGLAGGRGSRQYF	TGCGCCAGCAGTTTGCCGGGACTAGCGGGGGGTCGCGGAAGTAGGCAGTACTTC
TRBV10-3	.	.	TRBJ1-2	CAISESPGYGYTF	TGTGCCATCAGCGAGTCCCCGGGCTATGGCTACACCTTC
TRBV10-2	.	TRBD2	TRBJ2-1	CAAGGAGLPNEQFF	TGCGCCGCGGGAGGGGCGGGACTACCCAATGAGCAGTTCTTC
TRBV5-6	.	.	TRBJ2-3	CASLKGSTDTQYF	TGTGCCAGCTTAAAAGGGAGCACAGATACGCAGTATTTT
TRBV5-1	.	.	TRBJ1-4	CASSRWGETYVSEKLFF	TGCGCCAGCAGCCGATGGGGGGAAACATATGTTAGTGAAAAACTGTTTTTT
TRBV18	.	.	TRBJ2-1	CASSPGAFLQGGYNEQFF	TGTGCCAGCTCACCAGGTGCCTTTCTACAAGGAGGATACAATGAGCAGTTCTTC
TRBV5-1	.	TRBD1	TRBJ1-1	CASSLDGQGNTEAFF	TGCGCCAGCAGCTTGGACGGACAGGGGAACACTGAAGCTTTCTTT
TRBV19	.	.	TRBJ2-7	CASSLVSGSYEQYF	TGTGCCAGTAGTCTAGTTAGCGGCTCCTACGAGCAGTACTTC
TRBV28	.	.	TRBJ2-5	CASTGQPKETQYF	TGTGCCAGCACTGGACAGCCTAAAGAGACCCAGTACTTC
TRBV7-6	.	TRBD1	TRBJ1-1	CASSLKTGLEAFF	TGTGCCAGCAGCTTAAAGACAGGGCTCGAAGCTTTCTTT
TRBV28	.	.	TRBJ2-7	CASSLSQSWRYEQYF	TGTGCCAGCAGTTTATCCCAGAGTTGGCGGTACGAGCAGTACTTC
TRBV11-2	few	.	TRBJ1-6	CASTDSYNSPLHF	TGTGCCAGCACCGACTCCTATAATTCACCCCTCCACTTT
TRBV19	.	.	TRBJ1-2	CASSIKGSTSADFGYTF	TGTGCCAGTAGTATAAAGGGTTCTACTTCAGCAGATTTTGGCTACACCTTC
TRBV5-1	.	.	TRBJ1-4	CASSLVGTNSEKLFF	TGCGCCAGCAGCTTAGTCGGGACTAATAGCGAAAAACTGTTTTTT
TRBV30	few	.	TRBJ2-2	CAWRSVGRDTGELFF	TGTGCCTGGAGATCGGTGGGGCGAGACACCGGGGAGCTGTTTTTT
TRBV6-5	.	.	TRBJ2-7	CASSYRPESYEQYF	TGTGCCAGCAGTTATAGGCCAGAATCTTACGAGCAGTACTTC
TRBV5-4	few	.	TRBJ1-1	CASSSSDRNTEAFF	TGTGCCAGCAGCTCCTCGGACAGGAACACTGAAGCTTTCTTT
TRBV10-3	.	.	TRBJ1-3	CAIIENGRNTIYF	TGTGCCATCATTGAGAACGGCCGAAACACCATATATTTT
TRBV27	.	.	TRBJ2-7	CASSLSQGYEQYF	TGTGCCAGCAGTTTATCGCAGGGGTACGAGCAGTACTTC
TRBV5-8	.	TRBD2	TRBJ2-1	CASSFGGALVHEQFF	TGTGCCAGCAGCTTCGGGGGGGCCTTAGTCCATGAGCAGTTCTTC
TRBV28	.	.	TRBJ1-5	CASIEANQPQHF	TGTGCCAGCATAGAAGCGAATCAGCCCCAGCATTTT
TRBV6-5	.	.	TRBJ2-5	CACSSRGSQYF	TGTGCCTGCTCTTCTCGTGGGTCCCAGTACTTC
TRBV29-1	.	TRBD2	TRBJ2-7	CSVVGGRGTSGYEQYF	TGCAGCGTTGTGGGGGGTCGGGGGACTAGCGGCTACGAGCAGTACTTC
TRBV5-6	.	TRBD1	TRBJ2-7	CASSSRDSPYEQYF	TGTGCCAGCAGCTCCCGGGACAGCCCCTACGAGCAGTACTTC
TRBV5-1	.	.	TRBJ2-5	CASSPTAQETQYF	TGCGCCAGCAGCCCGACAGCCCAAGAGACCCAGTACTTC
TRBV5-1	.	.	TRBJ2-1	CASSLDTVGNEQFF	TGCGCCAGCTCACTGGACACGGTGGGGAATGAGCAGTTCTTC
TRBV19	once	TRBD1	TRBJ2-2	CASSIGQGTGELFF	TGTGCCAGTAGTATTGGACAGGGTACCGGGGAGCTGTTTTTT
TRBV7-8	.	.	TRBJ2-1	CASSLGLAPNEQFF	TGTGCCAGCAGCTTAGGTCTAGCGCCCAATGAGCAGTTCTTC
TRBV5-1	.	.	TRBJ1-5	CASSLRVRGNQPQHF	TGCGCCAGCAGCTTACGGGTAAGAGGCAATCAGCCCCAGCATTTT
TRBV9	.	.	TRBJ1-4	CASSVGATNEKLFF	TGTGCCAGCAGCGTAGGAGCAACTAATGAAAAACTGTTTTTT
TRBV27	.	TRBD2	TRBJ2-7	CASSVSGGQQYF	TGTGCCAGCAGTGTGAGCGGGGGTCAGCAGTACTTC
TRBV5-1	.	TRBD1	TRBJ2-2	CASSLNRGGAGELFF	TGCGCCAGCAGCCTAAACAGGGGTGGAGCCGGGGAGCTGTTTTTT
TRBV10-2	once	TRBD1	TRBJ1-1	CASSLFTGTGGISEAFF	TGCGCCAGCAGTTTATTTACCGGGACAGGGGGTATATCTGAAGCTTTCTTT
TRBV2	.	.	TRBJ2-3	CASSARASRTDTQYF	TGTGCCAGCAGTGCCAGGGCTAGCCGCACAGATACGCAGTATTTT
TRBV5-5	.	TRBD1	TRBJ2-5	CASSFEGQGETQYF	TGTGCCAGCAGCTTCGAAGGACAGGGAGAGACCCAGTACTTC
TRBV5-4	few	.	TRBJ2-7	CASTSPRGSVDYEQYF	TGTGCCAGCACCTCACCCCGGGGGTCAGTGGATTACGAGCAGTACTTC
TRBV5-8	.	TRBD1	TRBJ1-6	CASSLGDRNSPLHF	TGTGCCAGCAGCTTGGGGGACAGAAATTCACCCCTCCACTTT
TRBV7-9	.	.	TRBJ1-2	CASSLHDRLVPKGYGYTF	TGTGCCAGCAGCTTGCATGACAGACTAGTCCCAAAAGGCTATGGCTACACCTTC
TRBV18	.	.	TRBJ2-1	CASSPLGTRHNEQFF	TGTGCCAGCTCACCACTCGGGACGCGCCACAATGAGCAGTTCTTC
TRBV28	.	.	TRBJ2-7	CASSFTSYEQYF	TGTGCCAGCAGTTTCACTTCCTACGAGCAGTACTTC
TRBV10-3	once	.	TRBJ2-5	CAISESGAVPKETQYF	TGTGCCATCAGTGAGTCTGGGGCAGTACCTAAAGAGACCCAGTACTTC
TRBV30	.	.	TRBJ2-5	CASRAGAPAQYF	TGTGCCAGTAGGGCCGGAGCTCCGGCCCAGTACTTC
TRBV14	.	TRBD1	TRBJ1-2	CASSRTGIKDGYTF	TGTGCCAGCAGCCGGACAGGGATCAAGGATGGCTACACCTTC
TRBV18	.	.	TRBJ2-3	CASSLEGRLDTQYF	TGTGCCAGCTCACTGGAGGGGAGGTTAGATACGCAGTATTTT
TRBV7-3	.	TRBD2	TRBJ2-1	CASSLRGTSVSSYNEQFF	TGTGCCAGCAGCTTAAGGGGAACTAGCGTCAGCTCCTACAATGAGCAGTTCTTC
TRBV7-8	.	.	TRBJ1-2	CASSLTLAGSGANYGYTF	TGTGCCAGCAGCTTAACTCTGGCAGGATCTGGGGCTAACTATGGCTACACCTTC
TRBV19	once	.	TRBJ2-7	CASSIVGQGDEQYF	TGTGCCAGTAGTATAGTAGGCCAGGGCGACGAGCAGTACTTC
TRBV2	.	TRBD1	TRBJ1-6	CASRDTGVGNSPLHF	TGTGCCAGCAGAGATACAGGGGTCGGGAATTCACCCCTCCACTTT
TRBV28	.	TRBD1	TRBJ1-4	CASSITGATNEKLFF	TGTGCCAGCAGCATAACAGGGGCGACTAATGAAAAACTGTTTTTT
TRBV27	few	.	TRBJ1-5	CASSLSFGNSNQPQHF	TGTGCCAGCAGTTTATCGTTCGGTAATAGCAATCAGCCCCAGCATTTT